Listed below are T cell receptor beta chains from one sample, sequenced in a study of blood T cell repertoires in COVID-19. TCRdb keeps only in-frame clones here, not all; method: immunoSEQ multiplex PCR. The sample yields 20,000 to 30,000 clones, about 81% seen once. What was sequenced was peripheral blood. The source is a human donor in a cohort sampled during active COVID-19. Each CDR3 is given with its conserved first and last residue. A D gene is named only where the DNA matches it firmly. Not every row has a clone size; where given, it reads once, few, many or a size class.

clone size	J gene	V gene	D gene	CDR3 DNA	CDR3 protein
NA	TRBJ2-1	TRBV11-2	TRBD2	TGTGCCAGCAGCACCACTAGCGGGAGTATCAATGAGCAGTTCTTC	CASSTTSGSINEQFF
NA	TRBJ1-6	TRBV6-5	NA	TGTGCCAGCAGGGACAGTTCCTATAATTCACCCCTCCACTTT	CASRDSSYNSPLHF
few	TRBJ1-4	TRBV28	TRBD1	TGTGCCAGCGTACCCCGGGGGACAGTGGGTGAAAAACTGTTTTTT	CASVPRGTVGEKLFF
once	TRBJ1-4	TRBV19	NA	TGTGCCAGTAGTATAGATCCCCGACACGTGGGTGAAAAACTGTTTTTT	CASSIDPRHVGEKLFF
few	TRBJ2-7	TRBV9	NA	TGTGCCAGCAGCGTAAGTCCCGGGAGTTACGAGCAGTACTTC	CASSVSPGSYEQYF
NA	TRBJ2-1	TRBV5-1	TRBD1	TGCGCCAGCAGCACCAGGACAGGGGGTGAGCAGTTCTTC	CASSTRTGGEQFF
NA	TRBJ1-2	TRBV27	NA	TGTGCCAGCAGTTTCTCCTCCCCGTCGCGTGGCTACACCTTC	CASSFSSPSRGYTF
NA	TRBJ2-5	TRBV13	TRBD2	TGTGCCAGCAGCTTAGGCCACGGGTCTAGCGGGAGGACCCAGTACTTC	CASSLGHGSSGRTQYF
NA	TRBJ2-7	TRBV7-2	NA	TGTGCCAGCAGTTCCGGGACACTACTTTACGAGCAGTACTTC	CASSSGTLLYEQYF
NA	TRBJ2-6	TRBV3-1/TRBV3-2	NA	TGTGCCAGCAGCCCCGCGGGGAAAGGGGCCAACGTCCTGACTTTC	CASSPAGKGANVLTF
NA	TRBJ2-2	TRBV9	TRBD2	TGTGCCAGCAGCCGAGCTCCGGGACTAGCGTCGGGCACCGGGGAGCTGTTTTTT	CASSRAPGLASGTGELFF
NA	TRBJ2-4	TRBV7-9	NA	TGTGCCAGCGGGGAGTCCCCAGGGGTTCAGTACTTC	CASGESPGVQYF
NA	TRBJ2-7	TRBV4-2	NA	TGTGCCAGCAGCCTTGGTCGTCGGTCCTCAACCTCCTACGAGCAGTACTTC	CASSLGRRSSTSYEQYF
NA	TRBJ2-2	TRBV4-1	TRBD1	TGCGCCAGCAGCCAAGATTTTACAGGGGGAGCAACGAACACCGGGGAGCTGTTTTTT	CASSQDFTGGATNTGELFF
once	TRBJ2-3	TRBV4-1	TRBD2	TGCGCCAGCAGCCAATATGGGACTAGCGGGAGAATTACAGATACGCAGTATTTT	CASSQYGTSGRITDTQYF
medium-sized	TRBJ2-2	TRBV15	NA	TGTGCCACGTCGGAGCGTACCGGGGAGCTGTTTTTT	CATSERTGELFF
NA	TRBJ2-7	TRBV7-2	TRBD2	TGTGCCAGCAGCCCCGCCGGGACTAGCGTCCTCTACGAGCAGTACTTC	CASSPAGTSVLYEQYF
NA	TRBJ1-2	TRBV14	NA	TGTGCCAGCAGCCACACACGTAACTATGGCTACACCTTC	CASSHTRNYGYTF
NA	TRBJ1-2	TRBV5-5	NA	TGTGCCAGCAGCGAATCGGGGGAGTGGTATGGCTACACCTTC	CASSESGEWYGYTF
few	TRBJ2-6	TRBV11-2	NA	TGTGCCAGCAGCTTATATGAGGGGGCTGGGGCCAACGTCCTGACTTTC	CASSLYEGAGANVLTF
NA	TRBJ2-7	TRBV19	TRBD1	TGTGCCAGCGGGGACAGCCATTCCTACGAGCAGTACTTC	CASGDSHSYEQYF
NA	TRBJ1-3	TRBV11-3	NA	TGTGCCAGCAGGTCGAAATCGGGCTCTGGAAACACCATATATTTT	CASRSKSGSGNTIYF
NA	TRBJ2-1	TRBV10-3	TRBD2	TGTGCCGCCCGACTAGCGGGAGTCCTCTACAATGAGCAGTTCTTC	CAARLAGVLYNEQFF
NA	TRBJ2-5	TRBV6-2/TRBV6-3	NA	TGTGCCAGCAGTCCGGTCTCAGAGACCCAGTACTTC	CASSPVSETQYF
NA	TRBJ2-2	TRBV24-1	NA	TGTGCCACCAGTCGGCAGGGGCTGTTTTTT	CATSRQGLFF
few	TRBJ2-7	TRBV4-2	TRBD1	TGTGCCAGCAGCCAAGTCCGGCGGACAGGGGCGCGAACCTACGAGCAGTACTTC	CASSQVRRTGARTYEQYF
few	TRBJ2-1	TRBV6-4	NA	TGTGCCAGCAGTGAAGGACAGTCGACCAATGAGCAGTTCTTC	CASSEGQSTNEQFF
NA	TRBJ2-7	TRBV14	TRBD1	TGTGCCAGCAGCCAAGTCCCTACAGGGGGGTACGAGCAGTACTTC	CASSQVPTGGYEQYF
NA	TRBJ2-3	TRBV29-1	NA	TGCAGCGTTGAGCCCCACCAACCCCGGGGAGCAGATACGCAGTATTTT	CSVEPHQPRGADTQYF
NA	TRBJ1-5	TRBV19	TRBD1	TGTGCCAGTAGTGCGTACAGGGGGCCGGGACAGCCCCAGCATTTT	CASSAYRGPGQPQHF
NA	TRBJ2-1	TRBV7-9	NA	TGTGCCAGCAGCTCGCGGGGCTTTAATGAGCAGTTCTTC	CASSSRGFNEQFF
NA	TRBJ2-3	TRBV4-3	NA	TGCGCCAGCAGCCAAGACTCCAGCGGCAACACAGATACGCAGTATTTT	CASSQDSSGNTDTQYF
NA	TRBJ2-2	TRBV9	NA	TGTGCCAGCAGCCCGTCTGGCTCCACCGGGGAGCTGTTTTTT	CASSPSGSTGELFF
NA	TRBJ2-1	TRBV10-3	NA	TGTGCCATCAGTGAAAGGGGGAATGAGCAGTTCTTC	CAISERGNEQFF
NA	TRBJ2-3	TRBV21-1	NA	TGTGCCAGCAGCAAAAGAGCAGATACGCAGTATTTT	CASSKRADTQYF
NA	TRBJ2-7	TRBV13	TRBD1	TGTGCCAGCAGCCCACGGACAGGGAGTAACTACGAGCAGTACTTC	CASSPRTGSNYEQYF
once	TRBJ2-2	TRBV19	TRBD2	TGTGCCAGTAGTTGGGCTAGCGGGGGGGAGTACACCGGGGAGCTGTTTTTT	CASSWASGGEYTGELFF
NA	TRBJ2-7	TRBV19	NA	TGTGCCAGTAGTATAGCGGGTCGAGGAGGGGAAAAGGGGGCATCCTACGAGCAGTACTTC	CASSIAGRGGEKGASYEQYF
NA	TRBJ1-2	TRBV12-2	NA	NA	CASRLVWGQGASGYTF
NA	TRBJ2-3	TRBV3-1/TRBV3-2	TRBD2	TGTGCCAGCAGCCAACATAGCGGGGGCCTCACAGATACGCAGTATTTT	CASSQHSGGLTDTQYF
NA	TRBJ2-7	TRBV10-3	NA	TGTGCCATCAGGACCGGAGGGAGCCACGAGCAGTACTTC	CAIRTGGSHEQYF
NA	TRBJ2-4	TRBV5-1	TRBD2	TGCGCCAGCAGCCCCGGCGGGGGAAACATTCAGTACTTC	CASSPGGGNIQYF
NA	TRBJ2-7	TRBV7-2	TRBD1	TGTGCCAGCAGCTTAGAAGCGAACAGGGGCTACGAGCAGTACTTC	CASSLEANRGYEQYF
NA	TRBJ2-2	TRBV2	NA	TGTGCCAGCAGTGAAGCTACAACTGCGAGGACCGGGGAGCTGTTTTTT	CASSEATTARTGELFF
NA	TRBJ1-5	TRBV7-9	NA	TGTGCCAGCGTACAGTTCAATCAGCCCCAGCATTTT	CASVQFNQPQHF
NA	TRBJ1-1	TRBV11-3	NA	TGTGCCAGCAGCCATCGCCCGCAGGGGAACACTGAAGCTTTCTTT	CASSHRPQGNTEAFF